These 13 T cell receptor beta chains were sequenced from one sample in a study of cytomegalovirus exposure and HLA in healthy donors. Researchers ran the PCR with 60 Vbeta and 13 Jbeta primers. TCRdb's copy holds only in-frame clones and misses some; the assay was immunoSEQ multiplex PCR. The sample has about 150,000 clones, approximately 80% seen once. The sample comprised PBMCs. Source of these receptors: a male donor in good health and CMV-seronegative.

The table lists this clone with a count of one. The rearrangement joins TRBV6-5 to TRBJ2-2; D gene uncertain. V was pared by 6 bases and J by 8 bases, with 7 bases between. The length of the CDR3 is 11 residues. CDR1 is MNHEY and CDR2 is SVGAGI in the germline V gene. CDR3: CASRTVGELFF. The CDR3 DNA sequence: TGTGCCAGCAGAACGGTTGGGGAGCTGTTTTTT.

The chain links TRBV19 to TRBJ2-5; weak D call: TRBD2 (6 bases). Trimming cost V 0 bases and J 9 bases, with 11 bases left between them. Germline values: CDR1 LNHDA, CDR2 SQIVND (reference sequence). The CDR3 is 13 residues long. CDR3 amino acids: CASSIDPGEAQYF. CDR3 nucleotide sequence: TGTGCCAGTAGTATAGATCCGGGGGAGGCCCAGTACTTC.

The chain combines TRBV25-1 with TRBJ2-1; 9 bases line up with TRBD2. The CDR3 spans 16 residues. The V gene's germline CDR1 is MGHDK and CDR2 SYGVNS. V was pared by 1 base and J by 3 bases, with 4 bases of the junction left unmatched. This CDR3 is CASSELGGRVYNEQFF. The DNA for the CDR3 is TGTGCCAGCAGTGAATTGGGCGGGAGGGTCTACAATGAGCAGTTCTTC.

Only one count was recorded for this clone. The chain has TRBV6-1 and TRBJ1-1, with TRBD1 as a possible D gene (5 bases). The CDR3 has 13 residues. CDR1 and CDR2 (germline): MNHNS, SASEGT. V shed 5 bases and J shed 1 base, with 8 bases lying between them. The CDR3 coding sequence is TGTGCCAGCAGTCAGGGAGGGAACACTGAAGCTTTCTTT. Its protein product is CASSQGGNTEAFF.

V is TRBV12-5 and J is TRBJ1-6; tentatively, D is TRBD1 (5 bases). Germline loops: CDR1 LGHNT, CDR2 FRNRAP. Trimming pared 3 bases from V and 8 bases from J, leaving 17 bases between. CDR3 length: 16 residues. The CDR3 DNA reads as TGTGCTAGTGGTTTTTTAGGGGTGAATTGGGATTCACCCCTCCACTTT. Translation: CASGFLGVNWDSPLHF.

The chain carries TRBV29-1 and TRBJ2-2, with 9 positions matching TRBD1. CDR3 length: 12 amino acids. Germline CDR1 reads SQVTM; CDR2 reads ANQGSEA. V shed 6 bases, J shed 6 bases, and the junction held 2 bases outside the gene matches. CDR3 protein: CSVDRGPGELFF. CDR3 bases: TGCAGCGTGGACAGGGGACCCGGGGAGCTGTTTTTT.

In DNA, the CDR3 is TGTGCCAGCATCGACAGGGGTTGGCAAGAGACCCAGTACTTC. Translated, it gives CASIDRGWQETQYF. The chain recombines TRBV2 with TRBJ2-5, with 8 bases fitting TRBD1. With 7 bases clipped from V and 2 bases from J, the junction kept 6 bases outside the gene matches. The CDR3 runs 14 residues. Germline V CDR1 and CDR2: SNHLY, FYNNEI.

This rearrangement joins TRBV5-4 to TRBJ1-1, with 10 bases identical to TRBD1. J lost 1 base, V lost 4 bases, and 7 bases had no gene match. CDR3 size: 16 residues. CDR1 and CDR2 from the germline V gene are SGHNT and YYREEE (reference sequence). The DNA for the CDR3 is TGTGCCAGCAGCCCGGGACAGGGGTTTGGGAACACTGAAGCTTTCTTT. Translated: CASSPGQGFGNTEAFF.

The V and J genes are TRBV7-9 and TRBJ1-2; 7 bases line up with TRBD1. J gave up 5 bases and V 7 bases, and 7 bases lay outside the gene matches. Looked up from germline, CDR1 is SEHNR and CDR2 is FQNEAQ (reference sequence). There are 13 residues in the CDR3. CDR3 bases: TGTGCCAGCAACAAGGAGGGGGCGTATGGCTACACCTTC. This gives the protein CASNKEGAYGYTF.

V usage is TRBV2 and J usage is TRBJ1-5; D gene uncertain. CDR1 is SNHLY, CDR2 FYNNEI, per germline. Trimming cost V 5 bases and J 9 bases, with 14 bases left between them. The CDR3 is 13 residues long. The CDR3 DNA reads as TGTGCCAGCAGTACCCATTCGGAGGGGCCCCAGCATTTT. Its protein is CASSTHSEGPQHF.

This rearrangement joins TRBV5-5 to TRBJ2-7; D remains ambiguous. The germline V gene encodes CDR1 SGHKS and CDR2 YYEKEE (reference sequence). Between the trimmed V and J ends, which lost 2 bases and 6 bases, there was a span of 15 bases. The CDR3 runs to 14 residues. CDR3 sequence: CASSFAAELVEQYF. The CDR3 bases are TGTGCCAGCAGCTTTGCGGCAGAATTAGTCGAGCAGTACTTC.

The genes are TRBV5-6 and TRBJ1-2; tentatively, D is TRBD1 (5 bases). In germline, CDR1 is SGHDT, CDR2 YYEEEE. V dropped 4 bases and J dropped 5 bases, with 18 bases sitting between them. The CDR3 runs to 15 residues. The CDR3 protein is CASSGYGGARYGYTF. CDR3 DNA sequence: TGTGCCAGCAGCGGTTATGGAGGGGCGCGATATGGCTACACCTTC.

The V gene is TRBV10-3, the J gene TRBJ1-1; maybe TRBD1 (6 bases). V shed 3 bases and J shed 6 bases, with 14 bases lying between them. Germline CDR1 reads ENHRY; CDR2 reads SYGVKD. The CDR3 length is 14 residues. CDR3 DNA sequence: TGTGCCATCAGTGATCGGGGGGGCTTCCCTGAAGCTTTCTTT. It yields the protein CAISDRGGFPEAFF.